This entry lists 6 T cell receptor beta chains sequenced from one sample in a study of blood T cells in healthy people across ages. With a J-beta primer mix and a sample-barcoded 5' primer, a second PCR ran about 6 to 11 cycles. TCRdb used MiXCR to reprocess the 5' RACE reads, holding one entry per CDR3 protein. The data show 600,000 or so distinct CDR3 sequences, roughly 21% seen once. Sequenced: blood. The receptors were gathered from a man in his 70s in good health.

The J gene is TRBJ2-1, the V gene TRBV20-1; 7 nucleotides line up with TRBD2. Germline loops: CDR1 DFQATT, CDR2 SNEGSKA (reference sequence). CDR3 length: 14 residues. Trimming removed 5 bases from V and 5 bases from J; junction bases left unmatched: 9. The CDR3 region is CSASRREYNNEQFF. The CDR3 region has the DNA TGCAGTGCTTCTCGGCGGGAGTACAACAATGAGCAGTTCTTC.

This clonotype was observed many times. A read error may account for a junction end that differs from germline. The chain links TRBV29-1 to TRBJ2-5; D is uncertain. This CDR3 has 12 residues. Per germline, CDR1 SQVTM and CDR2 ANQGSEA. The CDR3 sequence: CSVVGNQETQYF. CDR3 bases: TGCAGCGTTGTAGGGAACCAGGAGACCCAGTACTTC.

V gene TRBV4-1 combines with J gene TRBJ1-4; no clear D. V lost 1 base and J lost 2, with 8 bases in between. Germline V CDR1 and CDR2: MGHRA, YSYEKL. The CDR3 length is 15 residues. The CDR3 coding sequence is TGCGCCAGCAGCCAAGTCGGGGTTACTAATGAAAAACTGTTTTTT. It is translated as CASSQVGVTNEKLFF.

Turning to this clonotype: The junction differs from germline at one of its ends, possibly a read error. The J gene is TRBJ2-7, the V gene TRBV3-1, with D perhaps TRBD2 (5 bases). Germline-derived CDR1 and CDR2 are LGHDT and YNNKEL (reference sequence). There are 14 residues in the CDR3. In DNA form, the CDR3 reads TGTTCCAGCAGCCAAGTACCGGACTCTCACGAGCAGTACTTC. Protein product: CSSSQVPDSHEQYF.

This sequence joins TRBV7-2 and TRBJ1-2; D remains ambiguous. The CDR3 loop spans 15 amino acids. Trimming stripped 6 bases from V and 1 base from J, with 15 bases between. The V gene's germline CDR1 is SGHTA and CDR2 FQGNSA. The CDR3 DNA is TGTGCCAGCAGTCCCGGCGGCGGGCATAACTATGGCTACACCTTC. Its translation is CASSPGGGHNYGYTF.

The chain uses TRBV7-2 and TRBJ2-3, with 8 bases that match TRBD1. Germline lookup yields CDR1 SGHTA and CDR2 FQGNSA. J gave up 6 bases and V 6 bases, and 11 bases lay outside the gene matches. The CDR3 sequence is 15 residues long. CDR3 residues: CASRISRDRTDTQYF. Written as DNA, the CDR3 is TGTGCCAGCAGAATTTCCCGGGACAGGACGGATACGCAGTATTTT.